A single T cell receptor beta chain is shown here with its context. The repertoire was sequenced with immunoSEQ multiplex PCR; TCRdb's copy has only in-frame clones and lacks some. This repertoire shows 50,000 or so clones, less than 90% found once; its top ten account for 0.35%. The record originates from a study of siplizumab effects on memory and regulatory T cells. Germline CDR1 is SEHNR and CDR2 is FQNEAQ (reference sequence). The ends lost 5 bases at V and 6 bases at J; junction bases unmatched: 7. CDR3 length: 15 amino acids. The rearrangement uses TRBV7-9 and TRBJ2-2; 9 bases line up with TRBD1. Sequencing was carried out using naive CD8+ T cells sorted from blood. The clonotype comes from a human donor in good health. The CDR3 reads CASSTRDRVAGELFF. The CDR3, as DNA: TGTGCCAGCAGCACTCGGGACAGGGTCGCCGGGGAGCTGTTTTTT.